This T cell receptor (beta chain) comes out of a study of beta chain features in type 1 diabetes. Study summary: Cell yields, age and gender were similar between patients and healthy donors. Sorted cell examination encompassed around 100,000,000 cells across all samples.

Whole-study results and caveats: Across all four CD4+ subsets, people with type 1 diabetes showed modestly shorter TCRB CDR3s. Patients with type 1 diabetes showed fewer VDJ junction insertions and more deletions.

This clone was recorded at least ten times. The antigen is not known. Every bit of the isolated RNA underwent reverse transcription, so sequencing read expressed TCRB transcripts. This table comes from immunoSEQ multiplex PCR, and its TCRdb copy is limited to in-frame clones, with some not included. The profile shows around 340,000 clones, 9.3% of them singletons. Unmatched junction bases numbered 10, after V lost 2 bases and J lost 8 bases. The CDR3 covers 16 residues. Germline V CDR1 and CDR2: MRHNA, SNTAGT. Stem cell-like memory, regulatory, central memory and naive CD4+ cells were sorted via CD45RO/CCR7/CD25/CD127/CD95/CD27.

The sample was central memory CD4+ T cells from blood. This TCR came from a man aged 25 to 40 with type 1 diabetes. J is TRBJ2-1 and V is TRBV6-4; 9 bases fit TRBD1. Written as DNA, the CDR3 is TGTGCCAGCAGTGACCTTTTTACAGGGGGCTTGGATGAGCAGTTCTTC. It specifies CASSDLFTGGLDEQFF.